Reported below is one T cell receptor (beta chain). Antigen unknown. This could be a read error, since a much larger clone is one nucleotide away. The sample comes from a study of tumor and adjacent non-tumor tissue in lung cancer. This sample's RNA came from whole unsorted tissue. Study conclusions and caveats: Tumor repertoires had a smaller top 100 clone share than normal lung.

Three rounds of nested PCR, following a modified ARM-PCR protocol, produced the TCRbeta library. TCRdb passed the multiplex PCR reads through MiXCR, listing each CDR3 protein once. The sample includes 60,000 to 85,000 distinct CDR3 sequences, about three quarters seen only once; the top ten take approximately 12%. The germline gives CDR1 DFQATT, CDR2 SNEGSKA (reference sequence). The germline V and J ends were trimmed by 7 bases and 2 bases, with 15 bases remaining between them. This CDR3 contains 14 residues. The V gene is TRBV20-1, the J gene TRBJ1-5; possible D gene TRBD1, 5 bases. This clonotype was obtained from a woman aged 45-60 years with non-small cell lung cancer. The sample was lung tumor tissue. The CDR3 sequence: CSGGTPHGNQPQHF. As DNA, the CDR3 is TGCAGTGGAGGGACGCCCCATGGCAATCAGCCCCAGCATTTT.